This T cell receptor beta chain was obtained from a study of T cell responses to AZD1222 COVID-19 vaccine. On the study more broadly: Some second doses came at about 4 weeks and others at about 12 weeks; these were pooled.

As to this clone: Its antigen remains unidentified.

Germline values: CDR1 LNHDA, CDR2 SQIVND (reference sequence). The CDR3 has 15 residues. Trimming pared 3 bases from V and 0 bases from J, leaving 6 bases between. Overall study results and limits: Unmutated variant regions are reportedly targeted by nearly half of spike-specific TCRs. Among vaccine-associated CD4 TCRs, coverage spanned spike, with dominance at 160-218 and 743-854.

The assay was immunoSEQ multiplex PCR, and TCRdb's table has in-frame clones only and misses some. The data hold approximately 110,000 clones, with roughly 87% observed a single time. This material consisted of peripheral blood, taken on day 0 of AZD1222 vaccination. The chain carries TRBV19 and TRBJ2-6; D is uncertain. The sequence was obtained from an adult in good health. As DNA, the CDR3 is TGTGCCAGTAGTATCTATATCTCTGGGGCCAACGTCCTGACTTTC. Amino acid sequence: CASSIYISGANVLTF.